The subject of this entry is one T cell receptor beta chain. Its antigen is not identified. Germline V gene data show CDR1 as SQVTM and CDR2 as ANQGSEA. The V end lost 4 bases, the J end lost 0 bases, and 9 bases lay between the germline ends. CDR3 length equals 13 residues. The data stem from a study of Tregs in tolerant kidney transplant recipients. Broader study findings: In tolerant patients, donor-specific Tregs outgrew total Tregs, suggesting antigen-driven expansion. Validation in larger populations is needed because few patients were studied.

Unstimulated regulatory T cells (CD4+CD25+CD127-), CD4+CD25- non-regulatory cells, CD4 and CD8 cells were FACS-sorted from thawed PBMCs. Before regulatory T cell sorting, thawed PBMCs rested overnight at 37°C in about 210 IU/ml IL-2. Only in-frame clones appear in the TCRdb table, and some are missing; sequencing was by immunoSEQ multiplex PCR. This table has nearly 15,000 clones, about 80% appearing once. The gene calls are TRBV29-1 and TRBJ1-1; D may be TRBD1 (6 bases). Sample: Tregs from blood, taken before the transplant. This clonotype originated in a human donor who received a combined kidney and bone marrow transplant. Here the CDR3 DNA reads TGCAGCGTTGCGGGGACACTGAACACTGAAGCTTTCTTT. This encodes CSVAGTLNTEAFF.